These 8 T cell receptor beta chains were all obtained from the same sample, sequenced in a study of blood T cell repertoires in COVID-19. Repertoires were generated with immunoSEQ multiplex PCR, while TCRdb's copy carries only in-frame clones and drops some. The table includes around 110,000 clones, approximately 80% detected once. Sequencing was carried out using peripheral blood. These receptors were taken from a woman aged 55-75 years with acute or convalescent COVID-19.

V is TRBV25-1 and J is TRBJ1-6, with D possibly being TRBD1 (5 bases). CDR1 and CDR2 from the germline V gene are MGHDK and SYGVNS. CDR3 length equals 14 residues. Trimming removed 2 bases at V and 9 bases at J, with 11 bases between. CDR3 sequence (DNA): TGTGCCAGCAGTGAAGTTAGGGGCGGTTCACCCCTCCACTTT. This translates into CASSEVRGGSPLHF.

The chain uses TRBV4-2 and TRBJ2-4; TRBD2 is a possible D gene (6 bases). CDR1 is LGHNA and CDR2 is YNFKEQ in the germline V gene. V was cut by 3 bases and J by 2 bases, with 11 bases left in between. The CDR3 sequence is 15 residues long. DNA for the CDR3: TGTGCCAGCAGCCATAATAGCGGCCCCAAAAACATTCAGTACTTC. Protein sequence: CASSHNSGPKNIQYF.

The gene calls are TRBV29-1 and TRBJ2-1; TRBD2 agrees at 7 bases. The V gene end was trimmed by 4 bases and the J gene end by 2 bases; junction bases not matched to a gene: 5. The CDR3 totals 14 residues. Germline V gives CDR1 SQVTM, CDR2 ANQGSEA. The CDR3 loop is CSVAGGTPYNEQFF. CDR3 sequence (DNA): TGCAGCGTTGCGGGGGGTACCCCCTACAATGAGCAGTTCTTC.

This chain connects TRBV4-1 to TRBJ1-5; possible D gene TRBD1, 6 bases. This CDR3 has 18 amino acids. CDR1 MGHRA and CDR2 YSYEKL come from the germline V gene. Trimming took off 0 bases at V and 7 bases at J, with 22 bases between the two ends. The CDR3 DNA is TGCGCCAGCAGCCAAGATCTAGGGTCGGTGATAGGGGGACAGCCCCAGCATTTT. Protein product: CASSQDLGSVIGGQPQHF.

This chain links TRBV9 with TRBJ2-1; 8 nucleotides line up with TRBD2. V shed 1 base and J 4 bases; nucleotides not matched to a gene: 4. Germline values: CDR1 SGDLS, CDR2 YYNGEE. The CDR3 runs 15 residues. In DNA form, the CDR3 reads TGTGCCAGCAGCGTACGTAGCGGGGCTTACAATGAGCAGTTCTTC. Its protein product is CASSVRSGAYNEQFF.

Turning to this clone: This specimen includes other DNA sequences encoding the same CDR3. The CDR3 bases are TGTGCCAGCAGTCTGACGGGAAACACCGGGGAGCTGTTTTTT. It codes for CASSLTGNTGELFF. The rearrangement links TRBV6-5 to TRBJ2-2, with D possibly being TRBD2 (5 bases). CDR3 length: 14 residues. CDR1 is MNHEY, CDR2 SVGAGI, per germline. Trimming cost V 5 bases and J 2 bases, with 9 bases left between them.

The chain links TRBV7-2 to TRBJ2-3; the D is unclear. With 1 base removed from V and 4 bases from J, the gap between germline ends came to 12 bases. This CDR3 comprises 15 residues. Germline V gives CDR1 SGHTA, CDR2 FQGNSA. CDR3 coding DNA: TGTGCCAGCAGCTTAGAATCAGGCCGTCCAGATACGCAGTATTTT. Protein: CASSLESGRPDTQYF. The complete variable domain, with remaining parts taken from reference TRBV7-2 and TRBJ2-3, reads GAGVSQSPSNKVTEKGKDVELRCDPISGHTALYWYRQSLGQGLEFLIYFQGNSAPDKSGLPSDRFSAERTGGSVSTLTIQRTQQEDSAVYLCASSLESGRPDTQYFGPGTRLTVL.

V is TRBV6-1 and J is TRBJ2-1, with D possibly being TRBD2 (6 bases). CDR1 and CDR2 (germline): MNHNS, SASEGT. V lost 1 base and J 11 bases, leaving 9 bases between the germline ends. The CDR3 runs to 12 residues. The CDR3 here is CASSEELAQQFF. Written as DNA, the CDR3 is TGTGCCAGCAGTGAAGAACTAGCCCAGCAGTTCTTC.